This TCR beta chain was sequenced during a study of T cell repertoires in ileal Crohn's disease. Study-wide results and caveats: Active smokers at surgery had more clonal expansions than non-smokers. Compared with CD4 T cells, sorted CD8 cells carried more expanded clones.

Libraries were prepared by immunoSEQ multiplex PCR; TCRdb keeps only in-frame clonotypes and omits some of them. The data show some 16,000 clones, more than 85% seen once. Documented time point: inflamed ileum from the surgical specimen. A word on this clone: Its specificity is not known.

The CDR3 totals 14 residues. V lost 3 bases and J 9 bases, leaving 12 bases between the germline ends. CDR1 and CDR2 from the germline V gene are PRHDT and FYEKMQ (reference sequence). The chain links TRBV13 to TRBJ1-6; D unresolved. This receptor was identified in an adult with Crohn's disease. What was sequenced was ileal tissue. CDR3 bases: TGTGCCAGCAGCTTCGATCCCTTAAGTTCACCCCTCCACTTT. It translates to CASSFDPLSSPLHF. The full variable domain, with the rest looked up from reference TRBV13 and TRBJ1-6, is AAGVIQSPRHLIKEKRETATLKCYPIPRHDTVYWYQQGPGQDPQFLISFYEKMQSDKGSIPDRFSAQQFSDYHSELNMSSLELGDSALYFCASSFDPLSSPLHFGNGTRLTVT.